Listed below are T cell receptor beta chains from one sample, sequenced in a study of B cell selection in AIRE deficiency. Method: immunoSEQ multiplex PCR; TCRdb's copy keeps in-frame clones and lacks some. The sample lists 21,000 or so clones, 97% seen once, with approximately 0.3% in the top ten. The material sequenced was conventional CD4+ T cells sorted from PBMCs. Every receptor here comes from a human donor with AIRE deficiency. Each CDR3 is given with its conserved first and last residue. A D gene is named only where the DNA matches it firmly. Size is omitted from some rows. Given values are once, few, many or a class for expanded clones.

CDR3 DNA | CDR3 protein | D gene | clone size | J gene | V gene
TGTGCCAGCAGCCACGACAGGAGCAACACAGATACGCAGTATTTT | CASSHDRSNTDTQYF | . | . | TRBJ2-3 | TRBV16
TGTGCCAGCAGCTTAGACTGGGGAGCGGAGACCCAGTACTTC | CASSLDWGAETQYF | . | once | TRBJ2-5 | TRBV7-2
TGTGCCAGCAGCTCACGAGGGGGCGGAATTGAAAAACTGTTTTTT | CASSSRGGGIEKLFF | TRBD1 | once | TRBJ1-4 | TRBV5-6
TGCGCCAGCAGCTTCCCGCAGTACAGGGGGGAAAAGACTCTGCGGGCCAACGTCCTGACTTTC | CASSFPQYRGEKTLRANVLTF | TRBD1 | . | TRBJ2-6 | TRBV5-1
TGTGCCAGCTCGTCGACTAGCGGGTACAATGAGCAGTTCTTC | CASSSTSGYNEQFF | TRBD2 | . | TRBJ2-1 | TRBV18
TGTGCCAGCAGCTTAGGCTTTGTCCAGGATGAAAAACTGTTTTTT | CASSLGFVQDEKLFF | . | . | TRBJ1-4 | TRBV11-3
TGTGCCAGCAGCTTGACAGGGGTAATCTATGGCTACACCTTC | CASSLTGVIYGYTF | TRBD1 | once | TRBJ1-2 | TRBV7-9
TGTGCCTGGAGGACGACAGGGTTCGGTTTTGAAGCTTTCTTT | CAWRTTGFGFEAFF | TRBD1 | . | TRBJ1-1 | TRBV30
TGTGCCAGCAGTTATCGGACTAGCGGGAGAGGCCCGTTCTTC | CASSYRTSGRGPFF | TRBD2 | . | TRBJ2-1 | TRBV6-6
TGTGCCAGTAGTCACGGACTAGCGGGGGATGGAGGCACAGATACGCAGTATTTT | CASSHGLAGDGGTDTQYF | TRBD2 | . | TRBJ2-3 | TRBV19
TGTGCCAGCAGCGGTCGGGACAGCTCACGGGAGCAGTACTTC | CASSGRDSSREQYF | TRBD1 | . | TRBJ2-7 | TRBV11-3
TGTGCCAGTAGTGATACAGGGGGCCCCTATGGCTACACCTTC | CASSDTGGPYGYTF | TRBD1 | . | TRBJ1-2 | TRBV19
TGTGCCTGGAGTCCCGGATTTAGGAACATTCAGTACTTC | CAWSPGFRNIQYF | . | . | TRBJ2-4 | TRBV30
TGTGCCATAAGGGTCCCCCCAGGGGGCTTGGAGACCCAGTACTTC | CAIRVPPGGLETQYF | TRBD1 | . | TRBJ2-5 | TRBV5-8
TGTGCCAGCAGCTTTAATCGGGAGACCCAGTACTTC | CASSFNRETQYF | . | . | TRBJ2-5 | TRBV7-3
TGTGCCAGCAGTTTACAGGGAATAGATGCCGGGGAGCTGTTTTTT | CASSLQGIDAGELFF | . | . | TRBJ2-2 | TRBV27
TGTGCCAGCAGCTTCGGGTTCGGGCAGAACACAGATACGCAGTATTTT | CASSFGFGQNTDTQYF | . | . | TRBJ2-3 | TRBV11-3
TGTGCCAGCAGCTTGGAAACTAGACCCGGGTGGGCAGATACGCAGTATTTT | CASSLETRPGWADTQYF | . | . | TRBJ2-3 | TRBV7-2
TGTGCCAGCAGCTTAGATCGGGTGTTGAGCGGGGAGCTGTTTTTT | CASSLDRVLSGELFF | . | . | TRBJ2-2 | TRBV11-3
TGTGCCATTAGTGAATACCGAAACAGCCTTACTGGAAACACCATATATTTT | CAISEYRNSLTGNTIYF | . | . | TRBJ1-3 | TRBV10-3
TGTGCCAGCAGTTATACGGGGGCAATTGGCTACACCTTC | CASSYTGAIGYTF | . | . | TRBJ1-2 | TRBV28
TGCGCCAGCAGCTTTCAGGGGGCCCTCATCTACGAGCAGTACTTC | CASSFQGALIYEQYF | TRBD1 | . | TRBJ2-7 | TRBV5-1
TGTGCCAGCAGCGCCGGGACAGGGGCCCACAATGAGCAGTTCTTC | CASSAGTGAHNEQFF | TRBD1 | . | TRBJ2-1 | TRBV5-4
TGTGCCAGCAGCCGCACAGGGTTCACCGGGGAGCTGTTTTTT | CASSRTGFTGELFF | . | once | TRBJ2-2 | TRBV11-3
TGTGCCAGCAGAATGGACTTCTTGGAGGGGAACACTGAAGCTTTCTTT | CASRMDFLEGNTEAFF | . | once | TRBJ1-1 | TRBV5-4
TGTGCCAGCTCACTGCAGACAGGGGACACTGAAGCTTTCTTT | CASSLQTGDTEAFF | TRBD1 | . | TRBJ1-1 | TRBV5-5
TGCAGCGTTGAATTGGGGCAGGGGTTAGGCTCTGGAAACACCATATATTTT | CSVELGQGLGSGNTIYF | . | once | TRBJ1-3 | TRBV29-1
TGTGCCAGCAAGACTTTAGCCGGGACTCCAGCCTACGAGCAGTACTTC | CASKTLAGTPAYEQYF | . | . | TRBJ2-7 | TRBV28
TGTGCCAGCTCACCACGGGAATCTGGGGCCAACGTCCTGACTTTC | CASSPRESGANVLTF | . | once | TRBJ2-6 | TRBV18
TGTGCCAGCTCCCGAAAAGGGGACACTCTGAACACTGAAGCTTTCTTT | CASSRKGDTLNTEAFF | . | . | TRBJ1-1 | TRBV18
TGTGCCAGCAGTTTAAATCTCTATGGCTACACCTTC | CASSLNLYGYTF | . | . | TRBJ1-2 | TRBV28
TGCGCCAGCAGCCAAGAAACTAGCGGGGGGGCTCTAGATACGCAGTATTTT | CASSQETSGGALDTQYF | TRBD2 | . | TRBJ2-3 | TRBV4-3
TGTGCCAGCAGTTACTCCGTAGGGGACGAGCAGTACTTC | CASSYSVGDEQYF | . | . | TRBJ2-7 | TRBV6-9
TGTGCCAGCAGCCAGGGAAGCCAGGAACCCTACGAGCAGTACTTC | CASSQGSQEPYEQYF | . | . | TRBJ2-7 | TRBV7-2
TGTGCCAGCAGTTTAATCCGACTTCGGAAGGGCAGGGAAGCTGGTGGCTACACCTTC | CASSLIRLRKGREAGGYTF | . | . | TRBJ1-2 | TRBV27
TGTGCCAGCAGCCATAAGAAGTTGGACAGGGGAAGCGAGCAGTACTTC | CASSHKKLDRGSEQYF | TRBD1 | . | TRBJ2-7 | TRBV11-2
TGTGCCAGCAGCTTGCAGGGAGGCGATTCACCCCTCCACTTT | CASSLQGGDSPLHF | . | . | TRBJ1-6 | TRBV5-5
TGTGCCAGCAGGCTAAATAAGGCTGGTACCCAGTACTTC | CASRLNKAGTQYF | . | . | TRBJ2-5 | TRBV14
TGTGCCAGTAGTACGAAAACGGACAGGCTTAACACTGAAGCTTTCTTT | CASSTKTDRLNTEAFF | TRBD1 | . | TRBJ1-1 | TRBV19
TGTGCTAGTGGCGTACTTGCGTCCTACACCGGGGAGCTGTTTTTT | CASGVLASYTGELFF | . | . | TRBJ2-2 | TRBV12-5
TGCGCCAGCAGCCAAGAGGGGGTAGCTTCAGATACGCAGTATTTT | CASSQEGVASDTQYF | . | . | TRBJ2-3 | TRBV4-3
TGCGCCAGCAGCCAAGTACTAGCGGGAATAGGGAATACGCAGTATTTT | CASSQVLAGIGNTQYF | TRBD2 | . | TRBJ2-3 | TRBV4-3
TGTGCCAGCAGTGAAGCGCTTCAGGGGCAGTACTTC | CASSEALQGQYF | . | . | TRBJ2-7 | TRBV2
TGTGCCAGCAGCCCCCGTGGGGTAGCGGGCTACTCCACAGATACGCAGTATTTT | CASSPRGVAGYSTDTQYF | TRBD2 | . | TRBJ2-3 | TRBV11-3
TGTGCCAGCAGCTCCTTCAAGCCAGCGGGGGCAGCGGGCACAGATACGCAGTATTTT | CASSSFKPAGAAGTDTQYF | TRBD2 | . | TRBJ2-3 | TRBV13
TGTGCCAGCTCACCAGGACTAGCCGGCACAGATACGCAGTATTTT | CASSPGLAGTDTQYF | TRBD2 | . | TRBJ2-3 | TRBV18
TGCGCCAGCAGCCAACCAACTAGCGGGAGGTTCGATGAGCAGTTCTTC | CASSQPTSGRFDEQFF | TRBD2 | . | TRBJ2-1 | TRBV5-1
TGTGCCAGCAGCTTAGATGGACTTCAAGAGACCCAGTACTTC | CASSLDGLQETQYF | . | . | TRBJ2-5 | TRBV11-3
TGCAGCGTTGCCATCTCTCACAGCTCCTACGAGCAGTACTTC | CSVAISHSSYEQYF | . | . | TRBJ2-7 | TRBV29-1
TGTGCCAGCAGCTTTACAGGGGGCACCGGGGAGCTGTTTTTT | CASSFTGGTGELFF | TRBD1 | . | TRBJ2-2 | TRBV11-1
TGTGCCTGGTTCTCACAAGGCGGCTATGGCTACACCTTC | CAWFSQGGYGYTF | . | . | TRBJ1-2 | TRBV30
TGTGCCAGCAGCTTACAAGCGGGCCTCTACGAGCAGTACTTC | CASSLQAGLYEQYF | . | . | TRBJ2-7 | TRBV11-1
TGTGCCAGCAGCCCCCTCTCGGGACAGTATAAGCGGGAGCAGTACTTC | CASSPLSGQYKREQYF | TRBD1 | . | TRBJ2-7 | TRBV11-2
TGTGCCAGCAGGGACGGAAACACCATATATTTT | CASRDGNTIYF | . | . | TRBJ1-3 | TRBV6-5